The 30 T cell receptor beta chains below all came from one sample that was sequenced in a study of T-cell memory formation after mild COVID-19. TCRdb analysed the 5' RACE reads with MiXCR anew, one entry per CDR3 protein. The table lists about 470,000 distinct CDR3 sequences, around 27% of them singletons. The sequencing input was PBMCs or a T cell subset sorted from them (not recorded which). The receptor set was obtained from an adult woman who had mild COVID-19 (a few samples of this study predate the infection). Cell type and time point are not known.

V usage is TRBV12-3 or TRBV12-4 and J usage is TRBJ2-1; possible D gene TRBD2, 7 bases. The V end was cut by 3 bases, the J end by 5 bases, with 14 bases between. The CDR3 consists of 15 residues. The CDR3 region is CASSLAGARNNEQFF. The DNA of the CDR3 is TGTGCCAGCAGTTTGGCGGGGGCTCGGAACAATGAGCAGTTCTTC.

The rearrangement links TRBV20-1 to TRBJ2-1; TRBD2 matches at 8 bases. The CDR3 spans 16 residues. V gave up 5 bases and J gave up 5 bases; unmatched junction bases: 14. Germline-derived CDR1 and CDR2 are DFQATT and SNEGSKA (reference sequence). CDR3 amino acids: CSASPGLWRGDNEQFF. In DNA form, the CDR3 reads TGCAGTGCTTCCCCCGGACTCTGGCGGGGGGACAATGAGCAGTTCTTC.

The genes are TRBV28 and TRBJ2-1; D gene ambiguous. The V and J ends lost 7 bases and 2 bases respectively, with 12 bases between them. Germline CDR1 MDHEN, CDR2 SYDVKM. This CDR3 is built from 14 residues. CDR3 nucleotides: TGTGCCAGCACCCAAGGGCCGGCCTACAATGAGCAGTTCTTC. Translated, it gives CASTQGPAYNEQFF.

This sequence joins TRBV20-1 and TRBJ2-3; TRBD2 matches 10 bases. Germline loops: CDR1 DFQATT, CDR2 SNEGSKA (reference sequence). The CDR3 contains 19 residues. J was trimmed by 2 bases and V by 3 bases; bases with no gene match: 17. The CDR3 DNA sequence: TGCAGTGCTAGGCCTTCTCGTAAGAGGCTAGCGGGAGACACAGATACGCAGTATTTT. This codes for CSARPSRKRLAGDTDTQYF.

This clonotype was counted a few times. The V gene is TRBV5-1, the J gene TRBJ1-2; D might be TRBD1 (5 bases). CDR1 and CDR2 from the germline V gene are SGHRS and YFSETQ. With 0 bases removed from V and 4 bases from J, the gap between germline ends came to 10 bases. The CDR3 sequence is 14 residues long. The CDR3 sequence: CASSLDGTLYGYTF. The DNA for the CDR3 is TGCGCCAGCAGCTTGGACGGGACCCTCTATGGCTACACCTTC.

The chain couples TRBV27 to TRBJ2-2; a possible D gene is TRBD1 (6 bases). V was pared by 10 bases and J by 0 bases, with 12 bases between. Germline CDR1 and CDR2: MNHEY and SMNVEV (reference sequence). CDR3 size: 14 residues. CDR3 amino acids: CATDRTPNTGELFF. The DNA of the CDR3 is TGTGCCACAGACAGGACACCGAACACCGGGGAGCTGTTTTTT.

The chain employs TRBV4-3 and TRBJ1-4; maybe TRBD1 (5 bases). This CDR3 has 16 residues. The germline CDR1 and CDR2 sequences are LGHNA and YSLEER. V was shortened by 5 bases and J by 2 bases, with 15 bases between the two germline ends. Here the CDR3 DNA reads TGCGCCAGCAGCGACCTTGGAGGGACTACTAATGAAAAACTGTTTTTT. Translation gives CASSDLGGTTNEKLFF.

The chain has TRBV21-1 and TRBJ1-5; the DNA was not compared with TRBD1, the D call given in the table. TRBV21-1 is termed a pseudogene. The CDR3 consists of 15 residues. The CDR3 bases are TGTGCCAGCAGCAAGCGGCGGACAGGGGATCAGCCCCAGCATTTT. As protein: CASSKRRTGDQPQHF.

This clonotype has a handful of counts. CDR3 sequence reads: CASSLRGSAGGPGATQYF. The CDR3 DNA sequence: TGTGCCAGCAGCTTAAGAGGGTCGGCGGGGGGGCCGGGAGCGACCCAGTACTTC. The V and J genes are TRBV11-2 and TRBJ2-5; 9 nucleotides agree with TRBD2. This CDR3 has 18 amino acids. CDR1 and CDR2 from the germline V gene are SGHAT and FQNNGV. V shed 2 bases and J 7 bases; nucleotides not matched to a gene: 17.

The genes are TRBV4-2 and TRBJ2-7, with TRBD2 matching 13 bases. Germline-derived CDR1 and CDR2 are LGHNA and YNFKEQ. The junction had 2 bases not matched to a gene; V was cut back by 0 bases and J by 3 bases. The length of the CDR3 is 16 residues. The CDR3 coding sequence is TGTGCCAGCAGCCAAGAAGGGACTAGCGGGATCTACGAGCAGTACTTC. It is translated as CASSQEGTSGIYEQYF.

This clonotype has a handful of counts. The V and J genes are TRBV7-9 and TRBJ2-7, with 10 nucleotides matching TRBD1. Germline V CDR1 and CDR2: SEHNR, FQNEAQ (reference sequence). This CDR3 region has 17 residues. The trim removed 5 bases at V and 3 bases at J, leaving 13 bases unmatched. CDR3 residues: CASSLRPGTGEIYEQYF. The CDR3 nucleotides read TGTGCCAGCAGCCTGAGACCCGGGACAGGGGAAATCTACGAGCAGTACTTC.

This clonotype has only a few counts. This chain links TRBV27 with TRBJ1-2; the D gene is possibly TRBD1 (6 bases). V lost 4 bases and J lost 5, with 17 bases in between. The germline gives CDR1 MNHEY, CDR2 SMNVEV (reference sequence). CDR3 size: 15 residues. The CDR3 coding sequence is TGTGCCAGCAGTTGGATTGGGGGCGTTGAATATGGCTACACCTTC. Its translation: CASSWIGGVEYGYTF.

This clonotype was seen only a few times. The gene calls are TRBV12-3 or TRBV12-4 and TRBJ1-5, with D uncertain. Trimming stripped 5 bases from V and 7 bases from J, with 15 bases between. The CDR3 is 14 amino acids. The CDR3 DNA follows: TGTGCCAGCAGTCCCGGGTCCCGCGGGCAGCCCCAGCATTTT. Translated: CASSPGSRGQPQHF.

V usage is TRBV7-9 and J usage is TRBJ2-2; tentative D call: TRBD2 (7 bases). The CDR3 is 15 amino acids. CDR1 and CDR2 (germline): SEHNR, FQNEAQ (reference sequence). Between the trimmed V and J ends, which lost 9 bases and 5 bases, there was a span of 19 bases. The chain's CDR3 is CARTGASGRTGELFF. In DNA, the CDR3 is TGTGCCAGAACGGGGGCTAGCGGACGTACCGGGGAGCTGTTTTTT. The whole variable domain, remainder taken from reference TRBV7-9 and TRBJ2-2, is DTGVSQNPRHKITKRGQNVTFRCDPISEHNRLYWYRQTLGQGPEFLTYFQNEAQLEKSRLLSDRFSAERPKGSFSTLEIQRTEQGDSAMYLCARTGASGRTGELFFGEGSRLTVL.

This rearrangement joins TRBV14 to TRBJ1-2, with 8 bases matching TRBD1. CDR3 length: 16 amino acids. Germline V gene data show CDR1 as SGHDN and CDR2 as FVKESK. V lost 2 bases to trimming and J lost 4 bases; unmatched junction nucleotides: 9. CDR3 in DNA: TGTGCCAGCAGCCAATTGACAGGGGTCTTCCCCTATGGCTACACCTTC. Protein sequence: CASSQLTGVFPYGYTF.

In its sample, this clonotype was seen a few times. V is TRBV25-1 and J is TRBJ1-5, with 8 bases identical to TRBD1. The CDR3 is 15 amino acids. The ends lost 9 bases at V and 4 bases at J; junction bases unmatched: 11. Per germline, CDR1 MGHDK and CDR2 SYGVNS. CDR3 DNA sequence: TGTGCCAGACCATCAGACAGGGGACTTAATCAGCCCCAGCATTTT. Its translation: CARPSDRGLNQPQHF.

The V call is TRBV20-1, the J call TRBJ2-7; weak D call: TRBD2 (5 bases). The CDR3 is made up of 13 amino acids. V dropped 1 base and J dropped 0 bases, with 7 bases sitting between them. Germline CDR1 reads DFQATT; CDR2 reads SNEGSKA (reference sequence). The DNA of the CDR3 is TGCAGTGCTAGAGGGAGGAGCTCCTACGAGCAGTACTTC. Amino acid sequence: CSARGRSSYEQYF.

This clonotype was detected only a few times. V usage is TRBV5-1 and J usage is TRBJ2-3; D gene unclear. The V and J ends lost 0 bases and 0 bases respectively, with 14 bases between them. The CDR3 spans 17 residues. CDR1 and CDR2 from the germline V gene are SGHRS and YFSETQ. DNA of the CDR3: TGCGCCAGCAGCTTGGACCCAGTAGGCGCTAGCACAGATACGCAGTATTTT. It encodes CASSLDPVGASTDTQYF.

This clonotype was observed a handful of times. The chain is built from TRBV5-8 and TRBJ2-7, with D uncertain. Trimming cost V 0 bases and J 4 bases, with 11 bases left between them. The CDR3 has 14 amino acids. Per the germline V gene, CDR1 is SGHTS and CDR2 is YDEGEE. The CDR3 protein is CASSLAGSQYEQYF. In nucleotides, the CDR3 is TGTGCCAGCAGCTTGGCCGGGTCACAGTACGAGCAGTACTTC.

This clonotype was observed a few times. The gene calls are TRBV2 and TRBJ2-7; weak D call: TRBD2 (6 bases). V was shortened by 5 bases and J by 6 bases, with 20 bases between the two germline ends. The CDR3 spans 15 residues. Germline V lookup: CDR1 SNHLY, CDR2 FYNNEI. The CDR3 here is CASSLNDPGGSEQYF. CDR3 DNA: TGTGCCAGCAGTCTCAACGACCCCGGGGGTTCCGAGCAGTACTTC.

This clonotype showed up just a few times. The chain recombines TRBV7-9 with TRBJ2-7, with a tentative D call TRBD1 (5 bases). V lost 1 base and J 2 bases, leaving 15 bases between the germline ends. The CDR3 runs to 16 residues. Germline CDR1 reads SEHNR; CDR2 reads FQNEAQ (reference sequence). The CDR3 region has the DNA TGTGCCAGCAGCTTAGGGGCGACAGCAATCCCCTACGAGCAGTACTTC. Its translation is CASSLGATAIPYEQYF.

V is TRBV7-2 and J is TRBJ2-1; 9 bases align to TRBD2. The ends lost 5 bases at V and 6 bases at J; junction bases unmatched: 8. CDR1 and CDR2 from the germline V gene are SGHTA and FQGNSA. This CDR3 comprises 15 residues. CDR3 region: CASSPGGGRVNEQFF. The CDR3 DNA reads TGTGCCAGCAGCCCCGGGGGCGGGAGGGTCAATGAGCAGTTCTTC. Complete variable domain (other parts from reference TRBV7-2 and TRBJ2-1): GAGVSQSPSNKVTEKGKDVELRCDPISGHTALYWYRQSLGQGLEFLIYFQGNSAPDKSGLPSDRFSAERTGGSVSTLTIQRTQQEDSAVYLCASSPGGGRVNEQFFGPGTRLTVL.

V and J are TRBV5-1 and TRBJ2-5, with D hard to call. The V end was cut by 3 bases, the J end by 2 bases, with 8 bases between. Germline CDR1 reads SGHRS; CDR2 reads YFSETQ. The CDR3 consists of 13 residues. The CDR3 protein is CASSWNGQETQYF. The CDR3 DNA is TGCGCCAGCAGCTGGAATGGGCAAGAGACCCAGTACTTC.

This clonotype was detected only a few times. This rearrangement joins TRBV24-1 to TRBJ1-2, with TRBD1 as a possible D gene (5 bases). The V gene lost 5 bases and the J gene lost 1 base, with 10 bases spanning the gap. This CDR3 spans 14 amino acids. From germline, CDR1 is KGHDR and CDR2 SFDVKD. The CDR3, as DNA: TGTGCCACCAGTGGAGGGGTCGGTAACTATGGCTACACCTTC. This gives the protein CATSGGVGNYGYTF.

The chain uses TRBV6-4 and TRBJ2-1; TRBD1 aligns across 7 bases. CDR1 and CDR2 (germline): MRHNA, SNTAGT. Unmatched junction bases numbered 1, after V lost 2 bases and J lost 0 bases. The CDR3 runs 15 residues. In DNA, the CDR3 is TGTGCCAGCAGTGACGGGACAGCCTCCTACAATGAGCAGTTCTTC. Its protein is CASSDGTASYNEQFF.

The rearrangement joins TRBV29-1 to TRBJ1-1; D gene unclear. This CDR3 has 16 amino acids. The V and J ends lost 7 bases and 3 bases respectively, with 24 bases between them. The germline V gene encodes CDR1 SQVTM and CDR2 ANQGSEA. CDR3 coding DNA: TGCAGCGCCAAGGGAGGCACTGACCTCTGGGACACTGAAGCTTTCTTT. Translating it yields CSAKGGTDLWDTEAFF.

This clonotype showed up just a few times. The chain carries TRBV7-8 and TRBJ2-1; no clear D. This CDR3 spans 16 amino acids. The ends were cut back, 7 bases at V and 3 bases at J, with 19 bases in the middle. The V gene's germline CDR1 is SGHVS and CDR2 FQNEAQ. DNA of the CDR3: TGTGCCAGCATAAACTTTATCCAAACAAGCTACAATGAGCAGTTCTTC. Encoded protein: CASINFIQTSYNEQFF.

The V and J genes are TRBV4-1 and TRBJ1-2; D is unclear. Trimming took 0 bases from V and 4 from J, leaving 15 bases between them. This CDR3 has 16 residues. Germline loops: CDR1 MGHRA, CDR2 YSYEKL. The DNA for the CDR3 is TGCGCCAGCAGCCAAGACGCGAGGCAGGCCTCCTATGGCTACACCTTC. Protein: CASSQDARQASYGYTF.

This clonotype has a handful of counts. The chain joins TRBV27 to TRBJ2-1, with 12 bases identical to TRBD2. The trim removed 5 bases at V and 6 bases at J, leaving 5 bases unmatched. CDR3 length: 15 amino acids. CDR1 and CDR2 from the germline V gene are MNHEY and SMNVEV (reference sequence). This CDR3 reads CASSPTSGRRNEQFF. Written as DNA, the CDR3 is TGTGCCAGCAGTCCCACTAGCGGGAGGCGCAATGAGCAGTTCTTC.

This clonotype was observed a few times. The chain recombines TRBV7-2 with TRBJ2-1; D perhaps matches TRBD2 (6 bases). In germline, CDR1 is SGHTA, CDR2 FQGNSA. The CDR3 runs 15 residues. Trimming cost V 5 bases and J 3 bases, with 14 bases left between them. Here the CDR3 reads CASSPARGIYNEQFF. CDR3 nucleotides: TGTGCCAGCAGCCCTGCTCGCGGGATCTACAATGAGCAGTTCTTC.